This TCR beta chain is drawn from a study of T cells in Graves' hyperthyroidism and ophthalmopathy. This clonotype was seen many times. TCR beta CDR3 region amplification was performed from RNA transcripts. The HTBI primer set served for first-round RT-PCR of the TCR CDR3. TCRdb used MiXCR to reprocess the multiplex PCR reads, holding one entry per CDR3 protein. The repertoire includes roughly 420,000 distinct CDR3 sequences, roughly an eighth of them detected once, and 5% to 6% sits in the top ten. The study excluded patients with uncontrolled infection, other autoimmune disease, pregnancy or lactation. The CDR3 totals 12 residues. The V and J ends lost 7 bases and 3 bases respectively, with 10 bases between them.

The clonotype originates from a woman younger than 30 with Graves' hyperthyroidism. Source material: blood. The chain couples TRBV12-3 or TRBV12-4 to TRBJ2-7; possibly TRBD1 or TRBD2 for D (5 bases each). CDR3 region: CASTGGNYEQYF. The CDR3 DNA sequence: TGTGCCAGCACTGGGGGTAACTACGAGCAGTACTTC.